Listed below are T cell receptor beta chains from one sample, sequenced in a study of shared clonotypes between healthy human individuals. Repertoires were generated with immunoSEQ multiplex PCR, while TCRdb's copy carries only in-frame clones and drops some. Here the sample spans around 2.5 million clones, roughly 93% being singletons. The sample was naive CD4+ T cells from PBMCs. The receptors here all came from a man between 18 and 35 years old in good health. Some clones in this sample may be carry-over from other donors' samples. Both conserved end residues are part of each CDR3. Part of the rows lack a size; the others show once, few, many or a class for expanded clones.

size	V	CDR3
.	TRBV25-1	CASSTRDTRNLYGYTF
once	TRBV6-5	CASSRSGELFF
.	TRBV25-1	CASTRGNTGELFF
.	TRBV28	CAIEGGDTGNTIYF
.	TRBV5-1	CASSPPGTGGQDTQYF
.	TRBV5-1	CASSGGQGYGYTF
few	TRBV30	CAWSVANSNQPQHF
.	TRBV19	CASSMRLAFRRETQYF
.	TRBV28	CASSSTGQGSEFEQFF
once	TRBV7-6	CASSPVVGRNTEAFF
.	TRBV6-5	CASRYWTGEQFF
.	TRBV7-3	CASSLRLADTQYF
.	TRBV29-1	CSVAAVGEGIQYF
.	TRBV29-1	CSVAGSTDTQYF
.	TRBV30	CAWNGKQTVNTEAFF
.	TRBV15	CATSRDRAGDENTIYF
once	TRBV28	CASRAGLRTDTQYF
.	TRBV5-1	CASSLRESSYNEQFF
.	TRBV7-2	CASSQRGQRSGELFF
.	TRBV10-3	CAIWTGETGNTIYF
once	TRBV6-5	CASSASTDLYNEQFF
.	TRBV6-5	CASSYVGAGEKLFF
.	TRBV30	CAWSVFAQTGYRGTEAFF
.	TRBV14	CASSLGDYTGETQYF
.	TRBV18	CASSQTAYSGNTIYF
.	TRBV7-9	CASSLGGLAEKLFF
.	TRBV7-2	CASSKPWTNTEAFF
once	TRBV5-1	CASSFPRGGHNTGELFF
.	TRBV5-1	CASSLEGMNTEAFF
.	TRBV15	CATSRASKRTIGNQPQHF
.	TRBV10-3	CAISETGSNQPQHF
.	TRBV4-1	CASSHALAGGLPDTQYF
.	TRBV6-6	CASSYWGGTEAFF
.	TRBV28	CASSLLGRGQGREQYF
.	TRBV5-1	CASSSGPQGTDTQYF
.	TRBV4-2	CASSQVGSGRANQPQHF
.	TRBV5-5	CASSLEAAFNTEAFF
.	TRBV14	CASPSQAGSEAKNIQYF
.	TRBV2	CASSEQGAGDTEAFF
.	TRBV4-3	CASSQNSGGTSPLHF
.	TRBV6-5	CASSITIGGTYEQYF
.	TRBV5-4	CASSFQGYQPQHF
.	TRBV6-5	CASSRTAGEYEQYF
.	TRBV5-1	CASRYSAMFTGELFF
.	TRBV27	CASSLSRLPGVDEQYF
.	TRBV27	CASSGISEMTYNEQFF
.	TRBV30	CAWSVFSGPIRRPEAFF
.	TRBV28	CASSPQGSGQGHEQYF
.	TRBV29-1	CSTQDGRSYNEQFF
.	TRBV5-4	CASSKTSGTADTQYF
.	TRBV7-3	CASSLGWINEQFF
once	TRBV11-1	CASSPREGSGANVLTF
.	TRBV5-1	CASTRGAGTDTQYF
.	TRBV21-1	CASSKEGTGVFVFDEQFF
.	TRBV5-4	CASSLGLAGGPSDTQYF
.	TRBV4-1	CASSPLGPVGGNTIYF